This TCR beta chain was recorded in a study of blood T cell repertoires in COVID-19. CDR1 is DFQATT, CDR2 SNEGSKA, per germline (reference sequence). V dropped 4 bases and J dropped 5 bases, with 5 bases sitting between them. The CDR3 consists of 11 residues. Original handling: Amplification from reference gene primers served as the basis for estimated nucleated cell counts. Libraries were prepared by immunoSEQ multiplex PCR; TCRdb keeps only in-frame clonotypes and omits some of them. The V and J calls and clone size were taken over from that table, and D and trimming were inferred from the DNA. Of 75,000 to 100,000 clones listed, 75% to 85% are singletons.

The chain recombines TRBV20-1 with TRBJ2-2; the D is unclear. The clonotype comes from a man aged 65 to 85 with acute or convalescent COVID-19. Sequencing used peripheral blood. Here the CDR3 DNA reads TGCAGTGCTACTCGTACCGGGGAGCTGTTTTTT. Translation gives CSATRTGELFF.